The next 24 T cell receptor beta chains were all read from a single sample in a study of shared clonotypes between healthy human individuals. Data came from immunoSEQ multiplex PCR; TCRdb stores just in-frame clones and leaves some out. This table has some 580,000 clones, roughly 97% appearing once. Input material: naive CD4+ T cells sorted from blood. Indicated subset: CD45RA+ positively selected. All receptors derive from a woman under 40 in good health.

The chain combines TRBV6-1 with TRBJ1-2; D unclear. This CDR3 comprises 14 residues. CDR1 is MNHNS, CDR2 SASEGT, per germline. V lost 7 bases and J lost 4, with 16 bases in between. CDR3 DNA sequence: TGTGCCAGCAAGATCGCATTGGGAATCTATGGCTACACCTTC. Its translation is CASKIALGIYGYTF.

This clone was seen once. CDR3 sequence: CASSSFGGPGEKLFF. In DNA form, the CDR3 reads TGTGCCAGCAGTTCCTTCGGAGGGCCGGGTGAAAAACTGTTTTTT. The chain joins TRBV28 to TRBJ1-4; D gene unclear. V was clipped by 4 bases and J by 7 bases, with 16 bases between them. This CDR3 is built from 15 residues. Germline assignment: CDR1 MDHEN and CDR2 SYDVKM.

The chain has TRBV5-4 and TRBJ2-4; D is possibly TRBD1 or TRBD2 (5 bases each). The V end lost 3 bases, the J end lost 5 bases, and 12 bases lay between the germline ends. The germline CDR1 and CDR2 sequences are SGHNT and YYREEE (reference sequence). CDR3 length: 14 residues. The CDR3 loop reads CASSSARDENIQYF. As DNA, the CDR3 is TGTGCCAGCAGCTCCGCAAGGGACGAAAACATTCAGTACTTC.

The chain joins TRBV7-7 to TRBJ2-3; no firm D call. Looked up from germline, CDR1 is SSHAT and CDR2 is FNYEAQ (reference sequence). Trimming removed 2 bases from V and 3 bases from J, with 3 bases in between. The CDR3 runs 12 residues. In DNA, the CDR3 is TGTGCCAGCAGCTTAAGGACAGATACGCAGTATTTT. Translating gives CASSLRTDTQYF.

The chain joins TRBV9 to TRBJ2-7, with 14 bases matching TRBD2. The V gene's germline CDR1 is SGDLS and CDR2 YYNGEE. This CDR3 spans 18 amino acids. The V segment lost 3 bases and the J segment 5 bases; nucleotides outside the gene matches: 13. CDR3 amino acids: CASSATTSGRAVDNEQYF. The DNA of the CDR3 is TGTGCCAGCAGCGCAACGACTAGCGGGAGGGCCGTGGATAACGAGCAGTACTTC.

This clone was detected only a few times. This chain connects TRBV7-9 to TRBJ2-5; no firm D call. The germline CDR1 and CDR2 sequences are SEHNR and FQNEAQ (reference sequence). The germline V and J ends were trimmed by 5 bases and 2 bases, with 15 bases remaining between them. CDR3 length equals 15 residues. CDR3 nucleotide sequence: TGTGCCAGCAGCCCCCTCGGGTTGGGGCAAGAGACCCAGTACTTC. The encoded protein is CASSPLGLGQETQYF.

The chain links TRBV28 to TRBJ1-1, with D unclear. Germline CDR1 reads MDHEN; CDR2 reads SYDVKM. This CDR3 is built from 14 residues. V lost 3 bases to trimming and J lost 3 bases, with 11 bases between them. In DNA form, the CDR3 reads TGTGCCAGCAGTTTGATGTCCAGCGACACTGAAGCTTTCTTT. The encoded protein is CASSLMSSDTEAFF. The variable domain in full, completed from reference TRBV28 and TRBJ1-1, reads DVKVTQSSRYLVKRTGEKVFLECVQDMDHENMFWYRQDPGLGLRLIYFSYDVKMKEKGDIPEGYSVSREKKERFSLILESASTNQTSMYLCASSLMSSDTEAFFGQGTRLTVV.

This clone was seen once. This rearrangement joins TRBV29-1 to TRBJ1-4, with 9 nucleotides matching TRBD1. The CDR3 is made up of 13 amino acids. The V gene's germline CDR1 is SQVTM and CDR2 ANQGSEA. V shed 4 bases and J 6 bases; nucleotides not matched to a gene: 3. The CDR3 here is CSVGWDRDEKLFF. In DNA form, the CDR3 reads TGCAGCGTTGGATGGGACAGGGATGAAAAACTGTTTTTT.

This rearrangement joins TRBV6-5 to TRBJ2-7; unclear D gene. CDR3 length: 14 amino acids. V lost 8 bases, J lost 7 bases, and 21 bases lay in between. Looked up from germline, CDR1 is MNHEY and CDR2 is SVGAGI. CDR3 in amino acids: CASSSWTEDGEQYF. In DNA form, the CDR3 reads TGTGCCAGCTCCTCGTGGACGGAAGACGGGGAGCAGTACTTC.

The chain couples TRBV5-1 to TRBJ2-3; 7 nucleotides agree with TRBD2. CDR3 length: 14 residues. V was clipped by 6 bases and J by 1 base; unmatched bases: 5. The V gene's germline CDR1 is SGHRS and CDR2 YFSETQ. The CDR3 nucleotides are TGCGCCAGCACCCTCACTAGCGGCACAGATACGCAGTATTTT. The encoded protein is CASTLTSGTDTQYF.

The chain has TRBV21-1 and TRBJ2-7. TRBV21-1 is a pseudogene segment. The CDR3 is made up of 16 amino acids. CDR3 nucleotide sequence: TGTGCCAGCAGCAAAGTTCCGGGCCCGTACGTGAGGGAGCAGTACTTC. This codes for CASSKVPGPYVREQYF.

V and J are TRBV10-1 and TRBJ2-7; perhaps TRBD2 as D (5 bases). The CDR3 sequence is 14 residues long. Germline CDR1 reads WNHNN; CDR2 reads SYGVQD (reference sequence). V gave up 2 bases and J gave up 1 base, with 9 bases separating them. DNA of the CDR3: TGCGCCAGCAGTGAGGGGCCGGGGTCCTACGAGCAGTACTTC. Its protein product is CASSEGPGSYEQYF.

J is TRBJ2-7 and V is TRBV28, with D perhaps being TRBD1 or TRBD2 (6 bases each). V shed 3 bases and J shed 6 bases, with 12 bases lying between them. Germline V CDR1 and CDR2: MDHEN, SYDVKM. This CDR3 spans 13 amino acids. The CDR3 protein is CASSFGGQREQYF. The DNA of the CDR3 is TGTGCCAGCAGTTTTGGGGGGCAACGCGAGCAGTACTTC.

The chain recombines TRBV7-2 with TRBJ2-1, with 9 nucleotides matching TRBD2. Germline V lookup: CDR1 SGHTA, CDR2 FQGNSA. The CDR3 extends over 15 amino acids. V was pared by 5 bases and J by 3 bases, with 5 bases of the junction left unmatched. The CDR3 coding sequence is TGTGCCAGCAGCACCTGGACTAGCGACTACAATGAGCAGTTCTTC. This codes for CASSTWTSDYNEQFF.

This clone was recorded only once. J is TRBJ2-7 and V is TRBV10-3; D could derive from TRBD1 or TRBD2 (5 bases each). V dropped 4 bases and J dropped 3 bases, with 25 bases sitting between them. There are 18 residues in the CDR3. Germline-derived CDR1 and CDR2 are ENHRY and SYGVKD. Here the CDR3 reads CAISGRSQGRASVYEQYF. In DNA, the CDR3 is TGTGCCATCAGTGGCCGCAGTCAGGGACGAGCTTCGGTCTACGAGCAGTACTTC.

The rearrangement joins TRBV19 to TRBJ1-6; maybe TRBD1 (5 bases). The V end lost 6 bases, the J end lost 2 bases, and 14 bases lay between the germline ends. The CDR3 consists of 16 residues. Germline loops: CDR1 LNHDA, CDR2 SQIVND (reference sequence). This CDR3 is CASRSGTTPYNSPLHF. CDR3 nucleotides: TGTGCCAGTAGGAGCGGGACGACGCCCTATAATTCACCCCTCCACTTT.

The rearrangement links TRBV11-3 to TRBJ1-4, with TRBD1 identical over 8 bases. V was pared by 5 bases and J by 4 bases, with 6 bases of the junction left unmatched. Per germline, CDR1 SGHNT and CDR2 YENEEA. The CDR3 runs 15 residues. The CDR3 nucleotides read TGTGCCAGCAGCATCCGGACAGGGAGTAATGAAAAACTGTTTTTT. It translates to CASSIRTGSNEKLFF.

The V gene is TRBV18, the J gene TRBJ2-6; tentative D call: TRBD2 (5 bases). Per the germline V gene, CDR1 is KGHSH and CDR2 is LQKENI. The V gene lost 5 bases and the J gene lost 0 bases, with 8 bases spanning the gap. This CDR3 contains 15 residues. The CDR3 coding sequence is TGTGCCAGCTCATCGGGGAGCTCTGGGGCCAACGTCCTGACTTTC. It is translated as CASSSGSSGANVLTF. The full variable domain, with the rest looked up from reference TRBV18 and TRBJ2-6, is NAGVMQNPRHLVRRRGQEARLRCSPMKGHSHVYWYRQLPEEGLKFMVYLQKENIIDESGMPKERFSAEFPKEGPSILRIQQVVRGDSAAYFCASSSGSSGANVLTFGAGSRLTVL.

This clone appeared a few times. The rearrangement joins TRBV7-9 to TRBJ2-5; no definite D call. Germline loops: CDR1 SEHNR, CDR2 FQNEAQ (reference sequence). The CDR3 is 11 amino acids. Trimming took off 9 bases at V and 5 bases at J, with 10 bases between the two ends. DNA of the CDR3: TGTGCCAGTAAATACGGGGAGACCCAGTACTTC. Translating gives CASKYGETQYF.

The chain joins TRBV27 to TRBJ2-7; D is unresolved. Trimming took 4 bases from V and 2 from J, leaving 12 bases between them. Germline lookup yields CDR1 MNHEY and CDR2 SMNVEV (reference sequence). The CDR3 is 14 residues long. Here the CDR3 reads CASSSAGLPYEQYF. CDR3 nucleotide sequence: TGTGCCAGCAGTTCCGCAGGTCTCCCCTACGAGCAGTACTTC.

The rearrangement uses TRBV28 and TRBJ1-5, with TRBD1 matching over 12 bases. After removal of 6 bases from V and 5 bases from J, the junction contained 11 bases not matched to a gene. The CDR3 spans 17 residues. Germline lookup yields CDR1 MDHEN and CDR2 SYDVKM. The CDR3 nucleotides read TGTGCCAGCAGCCCTATGTTGGGACAGGGGGCGCATCAGCCCCAGCATTTT. Translation: CASSPMLGQGAHQPQHF.

This clone appeared a single time. Other DNA sequences in the sample encode the same CDR3. The J gene is TRBJ2-2, the V gene TRBV9, with TRBD2 matching over 16 bases. The CDR3 has 18 residues. The germline gives CDR1 SGDLS, CDR2 YYNGEE. The V gene end was trimmed by 2 bases and the J gene end by 4 bases; junction bases not matched to a gene: 5. CDR3 nucleotides: TGTGCCAGCAGCGTGGGACTAGCGGGAGGGCCGGGCACCGGGGAGCTGTTTTTT. This gives the protein CASSVGLAGGPGTGELFF.

This clone was recorded once. The V and J genes are TRBV6-5 and TRBJ1-1; 8 bases line up with TRBD1. Trimming at V came to 9 bases and at J to 9 bases, leaving 9 bases not matched to a gene. This CDR3 is 12 amino acids long. Germline V gene lookup returns CDR1 MNHEY and CDR2 SVGAGI. The CDR3 reads CASHPGQGKAFF. For the CDR3, the DNA is TGTGCCAGTCACCCCGGACAGGGTAAAGCTTTCTTT.

This sequence joins TRBV28 and TRBJ1-4; possible D gene TRBD1, 6 bases. The CDR3 loop spans 15 amino acids. Per germline, CDR1 MDHEN and CDR2 SYDVKM. V was cut by 6 bases and J by 6 bases, with 17 bases left in between. The CDR3 region is CASSPVRGPDEKLFF. As DNA, the CDR3 is TGTGCCAGCAGCCCCGTTCGGGGGCCGGATGAAAAACTGTTTTTT.